The 24 T cell receptor beta chains below all came from one sample that was sequenced in a study of blood T cells in healthy people across ages. Then a second PCR, running roughly 7 to 11 cycles, was carried out with a sample-barcoded 5' primer and a J-beta primer mix. TCRdb re-called the 5' RACE reads with MiXCR, one entry per CDR3 protein. The table lists around 1.5 million distinct CDR3 sequences, around 39% of them singletons. Sequencing was carried out using blood. The receptor set was obtained from a woman younger than 30 in good health.

V gene TRBV18 combines with J gene TRBJ1-1; TRBD1 matches 8 bases. After removal of 3 bases from V and 1 base from J, the junction contained 10 bases not matched to a gene. The CDR3 covers 17 residues. From germline, CDR1 is KGHSH and CDR2 LQKENI. The CDR3 loop is CASSPVSRGRGNTEAFF. CDR3 bases: TGTGCCAGCTCACCTGTCTCCAGGGGGCGGGGGAACACTGAAGCTTTCTTT.

Of note for this clonotype: Sequence at one end of the junction differs from germline and may be a read error. The rearrangement uses TRBV20-1 and TRBJ2-3; D remains unclear. CDR3 length: 17 residues. Germline lookup yields CDR1 DFQATT and CDR2 SNEGSKA (reference sequence). DNA of the CDR3: TGCGGTGCTAGAGCCGCCCTCCGCGGTAGGCGAGCAGATACGCAGTATTTT. Translated, it gives CGARAALRGRRADTQYF.

The chain combines TRBV7-9 with TRBJ1-1; no clear D. Germline CDR1 SEHNR, CDR2 FQNEAQ (reference sequence). V was trimmed by 7 bases and J by 4 bases, leaving 16 bases between them. This CDR3 contains 14 residues. CDR3 DNA sequence: TGTGCCAGCACCGCTTTCGGGGAGGCCACTGAAGCTTTCTTT. This codes for CASTAFGEATEAFF.

The V call is TRBV12-3 or TRBV12-4, the J call TRBJ2-1, with 8 bases aligning to TRBD2. After removal of 0 bases from V and 8 bases from J, the junction contained 6 bases not matched to a gene. The CDR3 consists of 15 residues. The chain's CDR3 is CASSLARGGRYEQFF. The CDR3 DNA reads as TGTGCCAGCAGTTTAGCTCGGGGCGGGAGGTATGAGCAGTTCTTC.

A note on this clonotype: Possible read error: a much larger clone is one base away. The rearrangement uses TRBV29-1 and TRBJ2-3; no clear D gene. The CDR3 length is 12 residues. The germline V gene encodes CDR1 SQVTM and CDR2 ANQGSEA. Written as DNA, the CDR3 is TGCAGCGCTGAAGTTGGGACAGATACGCAGTATTTT. As protein: CSAEVGTDTQYF.

This clonotype was detected only a few times. The rearrangement links TRBV3-1 to TRBJ2-7, with 7 bases that match TRBD2. The V gene's germline CDR1 is LGHDT and CDR2 YNNKEL (reference sequence). The CDR3 has 14 residues. Germline trimming cut 0 bases from V and 3 bases from J; bases unmatched to any gene: 2. CDR3: CASSQDWGGYEQYF. DNA of the CDR3: TGTGCCAGCAGCCAAGACTGGGGGGGCTACGAGCAGTACTTC.

The rearrangement joins TRBV10-3 to TRBJ1-1; D is possibly TRBD1 (6 bases). V lost 5 bases, J lost 7 bases, and 17 bases lay in between. This CDR3 has 14 amino acids. Germline CDR1 reads ENHRY; CDR2 reads SYGVKD. DNA for the CDR3: TGTGCCATCAGTATCGGAGGGGGATTGGTTGAAGCTTTCTTT. Protein: CAISIGGGLVEAFF.

A few counts support this clonotype. CDR3 amino acids: CASSYQQGDTDTQYF. The CDR3 nucleotides are TGTGCCAGCAGTTACCAACAGGGGGACACAGATACGCAGTATTTT. This rearrangement joins TRBV6-5 to TRBJ2-3; 8 bases fit TRBD1. The ends lost 2 bases at V and 2 bases at J; junction bases unmatched: 3. In germline, CDR1 is MNHEY, CDR2 SVGAGI. This CDR3 spans 15 amino acids.

This clonotype was detected only a few times. CDR3 sequence (DNA): TGCAGTGCTAGGGCCACTAGCGGGAGTACCTACAATGAGCAGTTCTTC. Amino acid sequence: CSARATSGSTYNEQFF. The rearrangement joins TRBV20-1 to TRBJ2-1, with 11 nucleotides matching TRBD2. This CDR3 is built from 16 residues. Losses at the gene ends were 3 bases for V and 2 bases for J; bases not matched to a gene: 6. Germline V gives CDR1 DFQATT, CDR2 SNEGSKA (reference sequence).

The chain is built from TRBV6-5 and TRBJ1-5; D may be TRBD1 (6 bases). This CDR3 is 14 amino acids long. Trimming took off 6 bases at V and 3 bases at J, with 12 bases between the two ends. Germline assignment: CDR1 MNHEY and CDR2 SVGAGI. As DNA, the CDR3 is TGTGCCAGCAGCGATACAGGGACCAATCAGCCCCAGCATTTT. This codes for CASSDTGTNQPQHF.

This clonotype showed up many times. This chain uses TRBV27 with TRBJ2-7; D is uncertain. V gave up 1 base and J gave up 5 bases, with 3 bases separating them. Germline values: CDR1 MNHEY, CDR2 SMNVEV (reference sequence). The CDR3 loop spans 11 amino acids. The CDR3, as DNA: TGTGCCAGCAGTTTATTCCACGAGCAGTACTTC. Encoded protein: CASSLFHEQYF.

This clonotype came up a few times. The chain couples TRBV4-1 to TRBJ2-7; 12 bases are a match to TRBD2. Germline lookup yields CDR1 MGHRA and CDR2 YSYEKL. The CDR3 runs to 15 residues. Losses at the gene ends were 6 bases for V and 3 bases for J; bases not matched to a gene: 6. The chain's CDR3 is CASRETSGGSYEQYF. The CDR3 nucleotides are TGCGCCAGCAGAGAGACTAGCGGGGGTAGCTACGAGCAGTACTTC.

The chain combines TRBV28 with TRBJ1-5; D possibly corresponds to TRBD1 (6 bases). CDR3 length: 17 residues. Trimming stripped 2 bases from V and 3 bases from J, with 17 bases between. Germline lookup yields CDR1 MDHEN and CDR2 SYDVKM. DNA for the CDR3: TGTGCCAGCAGTTTAAGAGGGGGGCAGGGCTACAATCAGCCCCAGCATTTT. Encoded protein: CASSLRGGQGYNQPQHF.

This clonotype was found many times. The V call is TRBV5-1, the J call TRBJ1-2; the D gene is possibly TRBD1 (5 bases). Trimming stripped 0 bases from V and 2 bases from J, with 8 bases between. CDR3 length: 14 residues. Looked up from germline, CDR1 is SGHRS and CDR2 is YFSETQ. The CDR3 DNA reads as TGCGCCAGCAGCTTGGATACAGGAAACTATGGCTACACCTTC. This translates into CASSLDTGNYGYTF.

This sequence joins TRBV6-6 and TRBJ2-5; possible D gene TRBD2, 6 bases. Germline V lookup: CDR1 MNHNY, CDR2 SVGAGI (reference sequence). The CDR3 is 15 amino acids. The V end was cut by 11 bases, the J end by 7 bases, with 26 bases between. CDR3 nucleotides: TGTGCCGCCCGGGGCCGGGACTGGAGAAAGGGGACCCAGTACTTC. Its translation: CAARGRDWRKGTQYF.

The CDR3 coding sequence is TGTGCTAGTGGTTTGAACGGGGCGGAAGGCTACACCTTC. It translates to CASGLNGAEGYTF. The chain is built from TRBV12-5 and TRBJ1-2; perhaps TRBD1 as D (5 bases). The V gene's germline CDR1 is LGHNT and CDR2 FRNRAP. This CDR3 region has 13 residues. The germline V and J ends were trimmed by 2 bases and 8 bases, with 12 bases remaining between them.

The chain uses TRBV9 and TRBJ2-3; D is possibly TRBD1 (6 bases). The V and J ends lost 4 bases and 2 bases respectively, with 14 bases between them. Germline CDR1 SGDLS, CDR2 YYNGEE. This CDR3 has 15 residues. The CDR3, as DNA: TGTGCCAGCAGCCCTCAGGACAGACTCACAGATACGCAGTATTTT. As protein: CASSPQDRLTDTQYF.

Ten or more counts support this clonotype. The chain links TRBV29-1 to TRBJ2-7; maybe TRBD2 (6 bases). Between the trimmed V and J ends, which lost 7 bases and 2 bases, there was a span of 9 bases. In germline, CDR1 is SQVTM, CDR2 ANQGSEA. The CDR3 consists of 11 residues. The CDR3 here is CSAERAYEQYF. Written as DNA, the CDR3 is TGCAGCGCCGAGCGGGCCTACGAGCAGTACTTC.

This clonotype was recorded a few times. This sequence joins TRBV11-2 and TRBJ2-7; D is undetermined. CDR1 and CDR2 (germline): SGHAT, FQNNGV. The CDR3 is 16 amino acids. V was pared by 2 bases and J by 5 bases, with 19 bases between. CDR3 DNA sequence: TGTGCCAGCAGCTTAAAGGACGCAGTGTGGCTCCACGAGCAGTACTTC. Residues: CASSLKDAVWLHEQYF.

This clonotype has a handful of counts. This chain links TRBV20-1 with TRBJ2-7; D perhaps matches TRBD2 (6 bases). CDR3 length equals 14 residues. The V gene lost 1 base and the J gene lost 6 bases, with 16 bases spanning the gap. The germline CDR1 and CDR2 sequences are DFQATT and SNEGSKA (reference sequence). The CDR3 region has the DNA TGCAGTGCTAGAGTAATTAGGGCCGGGGGCGAGCAGTACTTC. It yields the protein CSARVIRAGGEQYF.

This clonotype has a handful of counts. The chain joins TRBV2 to TRBJ1-4, with TRBD1 as a possible D gene (5 bases). This CDR3 is 15 amino acids long. Between the trimmed V and J ends, which lost 8 bases and 7 bases, there was a span of 20 bases. The V gene's germline CDR1 is SNHLY and CDR2 FYNNEI. The DNA of the CDR3 is TGTGCCAGCCTAATTCATCAGGGCTACGGTGAAAAACTGTTTTTT. Encoded protein: CASLIHQGYGEKLFF.

V is TRBV6-6 and J is TRBJ1-2; a weak D match, TRBD1 (5 bases). The germline V gene has CDR1 MNHNY and CDR2 SVGAGI (reference sequence). Between the trimmed V and J ends, which lost 4 bases and 8 bases, there was a span of 20 bases. CDR3 size: 15 residues. CDR3 DNA sequence: TGTGCCAGCAGTTCCCCGGAGGGACCTTCGGGGGGCTACACCTTC. This gives the protein CASSSPEGPSGGYTF.

The J gene is TRBJ1-1, the V gene TRBV5-5; D not certain. The V end lost 2 bases, the J end lost 7 bases, and 18 bases lay between the germline ends. The CDR3 consists of 15 residues. Germline V gene data show CDR1 as SGHKS and CDR2 as YYEKEE (reference sequence). CDR3 in DNA: TGTGCCAGCAGCTTCGGATTGGGATCGGGCGGTGAAGCTTTCTTT. Translating it yields CASSFGLGSGGEAFF.

The chain uses TRBV5-1 and TRBJ2-5; TRBD1 or TRBD2 may be the D gene (5 bases each). CDR3 length: 15 amino acids. Looked up from germline, CDR1 is SGHRS and CDR2 is YFSETQ. Trimming shortened V by 1 base and J by 4 bases, and 14 bases separated the two germline ends. CDR3 sequence: CASSLFQGETETQYF. The CDR3 DNA is TGCGCCAGCAGCTTGTTCCAGGGAGAAACAGAGACCCAGTACTTC.